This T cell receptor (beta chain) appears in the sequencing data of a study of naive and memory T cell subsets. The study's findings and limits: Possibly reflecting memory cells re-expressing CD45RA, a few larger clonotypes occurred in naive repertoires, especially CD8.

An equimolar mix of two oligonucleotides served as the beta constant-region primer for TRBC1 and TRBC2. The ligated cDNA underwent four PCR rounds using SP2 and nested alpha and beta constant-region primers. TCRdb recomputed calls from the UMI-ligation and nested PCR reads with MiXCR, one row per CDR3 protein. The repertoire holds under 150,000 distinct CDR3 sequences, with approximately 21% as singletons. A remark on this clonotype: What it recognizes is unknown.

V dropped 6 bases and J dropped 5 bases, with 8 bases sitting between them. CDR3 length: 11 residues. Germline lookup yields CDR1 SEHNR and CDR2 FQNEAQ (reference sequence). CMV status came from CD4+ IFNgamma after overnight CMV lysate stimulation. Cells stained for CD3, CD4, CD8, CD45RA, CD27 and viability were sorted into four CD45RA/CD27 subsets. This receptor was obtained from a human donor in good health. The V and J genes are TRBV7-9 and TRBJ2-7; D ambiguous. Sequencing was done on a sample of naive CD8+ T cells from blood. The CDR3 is CASSGVDEQYF. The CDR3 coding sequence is TGTGCCAGCAGTGGAGTCGACGAGCAGTACTTC.